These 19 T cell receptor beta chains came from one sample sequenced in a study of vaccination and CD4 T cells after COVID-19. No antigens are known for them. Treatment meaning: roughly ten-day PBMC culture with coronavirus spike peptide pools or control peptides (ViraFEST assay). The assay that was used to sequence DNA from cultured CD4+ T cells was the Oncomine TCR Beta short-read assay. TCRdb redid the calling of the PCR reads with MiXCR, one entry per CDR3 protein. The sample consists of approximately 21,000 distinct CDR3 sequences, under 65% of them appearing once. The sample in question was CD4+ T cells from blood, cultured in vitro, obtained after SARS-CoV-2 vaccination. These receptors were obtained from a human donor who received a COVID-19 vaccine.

CDR3 region: CASSLGFRSPLHF. CDR3 sequence (DNA): TGTGCCAGCAGCCTTGGGTTTAGGTCACCCCTCCACTTT. The chain has TRBV14 and TRBJ1-6; D is unclear. With 4 bases removed from V and 10 bases from J, the gap between germline ends came to 11 bases. Per germline, CDR1 SGHDN and CDR2 FVKESK. This CDR3 is 13 amino acids long.

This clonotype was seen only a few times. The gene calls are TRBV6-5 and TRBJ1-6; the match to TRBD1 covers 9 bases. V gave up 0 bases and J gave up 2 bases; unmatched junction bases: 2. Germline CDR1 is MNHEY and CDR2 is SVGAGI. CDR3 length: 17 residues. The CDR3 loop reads CASSYSGQGTYNSPLHF. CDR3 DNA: TGTGCCAGCAGTTACTCCGGACAGGGGACCTATAATTCACCCCTCCACTTT.

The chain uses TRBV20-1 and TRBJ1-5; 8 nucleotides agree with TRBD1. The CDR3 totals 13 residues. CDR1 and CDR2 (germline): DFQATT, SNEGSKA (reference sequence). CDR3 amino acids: CSGTGGSNQPQHF. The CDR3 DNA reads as TGCAGCGGGACAGGCGGCAGCAATCAGCCCCAGCATTTT.

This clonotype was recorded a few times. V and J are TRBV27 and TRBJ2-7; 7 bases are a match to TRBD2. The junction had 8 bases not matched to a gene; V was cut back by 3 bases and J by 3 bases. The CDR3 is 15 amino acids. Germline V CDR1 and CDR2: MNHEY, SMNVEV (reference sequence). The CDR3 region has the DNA TGTGCCAGCAGTTTGTCGCGACTAGCCGTCTACGAGCAGTACTTC. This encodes CASSLSRLAVYEQYF.

CDR3 loop: CASTLDRSRHNEQFF. CDR3 in DNA: TGTGCCAGCACCTTGGACAGATCAAGACACAATGAGCAGTTCTTC. The chain is built from TRBV6-1 and TRBJ2-1; TRBD1 is a possible D gene (6 bases). This CDR3 has 15 amino acids. Germline V gene sequence: CDR1 MNHNS, CDR2 SASEGT. Trimming took off 7 bases at V and 5 bases at J, with 18 bases between the two ends.

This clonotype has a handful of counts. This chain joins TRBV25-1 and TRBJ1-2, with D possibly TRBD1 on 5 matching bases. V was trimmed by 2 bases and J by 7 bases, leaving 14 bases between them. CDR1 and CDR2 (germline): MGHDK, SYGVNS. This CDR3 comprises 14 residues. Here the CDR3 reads CASSEGTRAFGYTF. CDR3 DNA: TGTGCCAGCAGTGAAGGGACTCGGGCTTTTGGCTACACCTTC.

The CDR3 is CASSTRQGRGQNQPQHF. As DNA, the CDR3 is TGTGCCAGTAGCACCAGACAGGGGAGGGGACAGAATCAGCCCCAGCATTTT. The J gene is TRBJ1-5, the V gene TRBV19, with 8 bases aligning to TRBD1. This CDR3 has 17 residues. The V gene end was trimmed by 6 bases and the J gene end by 4 bases; junction bases not matched to a gene: 14. Germline CDR1 reads LNHDA; CDR2 reads SQIVND (reference sequence). Using reference TRBV19 and TRBJ1-5 for the parts outside the CDR3, the full variable domain is DGGITQSPKYLFRKEGQNVTLSCEQNLNHDAMYWYRQDPGQGLRLIYYSQIVNDFQKGDIAEGYSVSREKKESFPLTVTSAQKNPTAFYLCASSTRQGRGQNQPQHFGDGTRLSIL.

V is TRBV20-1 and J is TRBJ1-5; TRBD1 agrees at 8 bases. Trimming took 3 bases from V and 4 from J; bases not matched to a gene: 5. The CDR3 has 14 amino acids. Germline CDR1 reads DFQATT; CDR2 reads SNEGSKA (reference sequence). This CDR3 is CSASRTGLNQPQHF. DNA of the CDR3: TGCAGTGCTAGCAGGACAGGGCTTAATCAGCCCCAGCATTTT.

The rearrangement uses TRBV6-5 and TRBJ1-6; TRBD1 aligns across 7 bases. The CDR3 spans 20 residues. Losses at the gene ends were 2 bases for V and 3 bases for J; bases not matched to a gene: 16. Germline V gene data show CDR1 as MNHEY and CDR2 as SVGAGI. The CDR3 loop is CASSYATGKRDGDYNSPLHF. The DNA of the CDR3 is TGTGCCAGCAGTTACGCGACAGGGAAAAGGGACGGCGACTATAATTCACCCCTCCACTTT.

The CDR3 region is CASSAIPSGLGTGELFF. The CDR3 DNA is TGTGCCAGCAGTGCCATTCCGTCAGGGCTCGGCACCGGGGAGCTGTTTTTT. The chain recombines TRBV28 with TRBJ2-2; perhaps TRBD1 as D (5 bases). Trimming shortened V by 5 bases and J by 4 bases, and 20 bases separated the two germline ends. The CDR3 runs to 17 residues. CDR1 is MDHEN and CDR2 is SYDVKM in the germline V gene.

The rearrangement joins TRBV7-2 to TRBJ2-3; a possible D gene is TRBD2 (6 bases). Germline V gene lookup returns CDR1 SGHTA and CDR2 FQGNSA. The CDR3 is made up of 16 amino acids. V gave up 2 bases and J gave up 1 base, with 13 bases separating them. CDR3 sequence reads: CASSLRAGSGTDTQYF. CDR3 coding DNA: TGTGCCAGCAGCTTAAGGGCGGGGTCGGGCACAGATACGCAGTATTTT.

Here the CDR3 DNA reads TGTGCCAGCAGCTCTCTGGGACAGGGAGAAACTGAAGCTTTCTTT. Residues: CASSSLGQGETEAFF. The chain joins TRBV7-9 to TRBJ1-1; TRBD1 matches at 9 bases. Germline V gene lookup returns CDR1 SEHNR and CDR2 FQNEAQ (reference sequence). This CDR3 contains 15 residues. V gave up 4 bases and J gave up 5 bases; unmatched junction bases: 8.

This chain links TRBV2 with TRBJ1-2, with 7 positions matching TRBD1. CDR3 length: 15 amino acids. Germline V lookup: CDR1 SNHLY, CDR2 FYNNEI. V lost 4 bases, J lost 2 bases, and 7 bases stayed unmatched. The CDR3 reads CASSGYRGENYGYTF. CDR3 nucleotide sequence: TGTGCCAGCAGTGGGTACAGGGGTGAGAACTATGGCTACACCTTC.

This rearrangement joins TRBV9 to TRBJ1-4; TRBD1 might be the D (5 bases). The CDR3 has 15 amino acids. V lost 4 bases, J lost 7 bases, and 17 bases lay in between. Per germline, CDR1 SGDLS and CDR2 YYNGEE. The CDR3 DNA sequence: TGTGCCAGCAGCCCCCGCGAGGGGCGGGGTGAAAAACTGTTTTTT. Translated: CASSPREGRGEKLFF.

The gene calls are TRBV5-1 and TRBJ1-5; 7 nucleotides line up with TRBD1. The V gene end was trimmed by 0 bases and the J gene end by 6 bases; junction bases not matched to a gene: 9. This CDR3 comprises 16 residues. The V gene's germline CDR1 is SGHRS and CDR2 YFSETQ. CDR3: CASSLGGGGGSQPQHF. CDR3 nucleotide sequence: TGCGCCAGCAGCTTGGGAGGGGGCGGAGGTAGTCAGCCCCAGCATTTT.

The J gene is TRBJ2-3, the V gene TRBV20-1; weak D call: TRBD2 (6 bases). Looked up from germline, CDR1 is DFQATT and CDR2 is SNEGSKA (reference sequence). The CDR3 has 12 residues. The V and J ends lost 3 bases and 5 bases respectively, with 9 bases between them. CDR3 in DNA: TGCAGTGCTAGTAAGACTAGAGATACGCAGTATTTT. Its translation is CSASKTRDTQYF.

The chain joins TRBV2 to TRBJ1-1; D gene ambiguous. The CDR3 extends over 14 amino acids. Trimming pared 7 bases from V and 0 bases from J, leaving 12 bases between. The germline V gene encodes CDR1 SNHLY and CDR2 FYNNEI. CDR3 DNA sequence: TGTGCCAGCATGGCGGGCAGGATGAACACTGAAGCTTTCTTT. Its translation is CASMAGRMNTEAFF.

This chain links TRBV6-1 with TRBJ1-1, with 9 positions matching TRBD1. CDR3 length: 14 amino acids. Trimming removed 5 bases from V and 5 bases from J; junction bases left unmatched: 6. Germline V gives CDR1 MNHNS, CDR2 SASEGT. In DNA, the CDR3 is TGTGCCAGCAGTCCGGGACAGGGAAATACTGAAGCTTTCTTT. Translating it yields CASSPGQGNTEAFF.

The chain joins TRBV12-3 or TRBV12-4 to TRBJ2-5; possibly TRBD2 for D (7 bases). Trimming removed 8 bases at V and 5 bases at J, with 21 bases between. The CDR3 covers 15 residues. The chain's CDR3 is CASSSLRGAGETQYF. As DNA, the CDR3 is TGTGCCAGCTCGAGTCTTCGGGGGGCAGGTGAGACCCAGTACTTC.